The 5 T cell receptor beta chains given below trace back to one sample, sequenced in a study of OX40 agonist ivuxolimab in advanced cancers. The protocol was immunoSEQ multiplex PCR, while the TCRdb copy is restricted to in-frame clones and leaves out a portion. Of about 45,000 clones in the sample, roughly 88% are singletons; the top ten hold 2.6%. The material sequenced was CD4+ or CD8+ T cells sorted from blood, taken in a trial of the OX40 agonist ivuxolimab. These receptors came from an adult with an advanced solid tumor such as melanoma, head and neck, liver or kidney cancer.

The chain links TRBV4-3 to TRBJ2-7; 11 bases fit TRBD1. The germline CDR1 and CDR2 sequences are LGHNA and YSLEER. This CDR3 spans 15 amino acids. V was clipped by 1 base and J by 4 bases; unmatched bases: 3. CDR3 in DNA: TGCGCCAGCAGCCAAGGGACAGGGGGCAGGTACGAGCAGTACTTC. Its protein is CASSQGTGGRYEQYF.

The rearrangement uses TRBV5-6 and TRBJ1-3, with D possibly TRBD1 on 5 matching bases. Germline CDR1 reads SGHDT; CDR2 reads YYEEEE. V lost 4 bases to trimming and J lost 0 bases, with 14 bases between them. The CDR3 length is 16 residues. The CDR3 DNA reads TGTGCCAGCAGCCCAATGGGACGGATCTCTGGAAACACCATATATTTT. Amino acids: CASSPMGRISGNTIYF. Combining the CDR3 with reference TRBV5-6 and TRBJ1-3 gives the whole variable domain DAGVTQSPTHLIKTRGQQVTLRCSPKSGHDTVSWYQQALGQGPQFIFQYYEEEERQRGNFPDRFSGHQFPNYSSELNVNALLLGDSALYLCASSPMGRISGNTIYFGEGSWLTVV.

The rearrangement joins TRBV5-1 to TRBJ1-1; tentatively, D is TRBD1 (5 bases). Trimming cost V 2 bases and J 4 bases, with 9 bases left between them. The CDR3 covers 13 residues. CDR1 and CDR2 from the germline V gene are SGHRS and YFSETQ. The DNA for the CDR3 is TGCGCCAGCAGCTTATGGGGGAGCACTGAAGCTTTCTTT. Amino acids: CASSLWGSTEAFF.

The CDR3 spells CASITGTENTEAFF. CDR3 nucleotide sequence: TGTGCCAGCATAACCGGGACAGAGAACACTGAAGCTTTCTTT. The V call is TRBV6-6, the J call TRBJ1-1, with 7 nucleotides matching TRBD1. Per the germline V gene, CDR1 is MNHNY and CDR2 is SVGAGI (reference sequence). The J segment lost 1 base and the V segment lost 7 bases, leaving 6 bases of the junction unmatched. CDR3 length equals 14 residues.

The CDR3: CASSLVSGVVEAFF. The CDR3, as DNA: TGTGCCAGCAGCTTAGTCTCGGGTGTGGTTGAAGCTTTCTTT. J is TRBJ1-1 and V is TRBV7-2; D ambiguous. V shed 1 base and J shed 7 bases, with 13 bases lying between them. This CDR3 is built from 14 residues. Looked up from germline, CDR1 is SGHTA and CDR2 is FQGNSA.